The 31 T cell receptor beta chains in this list originate from one sample, sequenced in a study of cytomegalovirus exposure and HLA in healthy donors. Sequencing was performed with immunoSEQ multiplex PCR; in TCRdb, only in-frame clones are kept and a portion is missing. The data contain roughly 80,000 clones, 85% to 95% of them seen just once; the ten biggest clones take up 0.65% to 0.8%. The sequencing input was PBMCs. These receptor sequences come from a man aged 18 to 29 in good health and CMV-seronegative.

This chain joins TRBV9 and TRBJ2-6; possible D gene TRBD2, 6 bases. V was cut by 3 bases and J by 4 bases, with 20 bases left in between. Germline V gene data show CDR1 as SGDLS and CDR2 as YYNGEE. CDR3 length: 18 residues. CDR3 nucleotides: TGTGCCAGCAGCGGAACAACGACTGGGAGGTTGGGGGCCAACGTCCTGACTTTC. Translation: CASSGTTTGRLGANVLTF.

The chain couples TRBV19 to TRBJ1-2; possible D gene TRBD1, 5 bases. The CDR3 loop spans 13 amino acids. Trimming took off 3 bases at V and 2 bases at J, with 7 bases between the two ends. Germline V lookup: CDR1 LNHDA, CDR2 SQIVND (reference sequence). Written as DNA, the CDR3 is TGTGCCAGTAGTATGGGGCAGAACTATGGCTACACCTTC. Translation gives CASSMGQNYGYTF.

This chain uses TRBV11-1 with TRBJ2-7, with D perhaps TRBD2 (5 bases). Germline lookup yields CDR1 SGHAT and CDR2 FQDESV (reference sequence). CDR3 size: 15 residues. Trimming took 1 base from V and 2 from J, leaving 12 bases between them. DNA of the CDR3: TGTGCCAGCAGCTTAGTTCGGGGTGGAGCCTACGAGCAGTACTTC. The encoded protein is CASSLVRGGAYEQYF.

The rearrangement links TRBV6-6 to TRBJ2-6; D not certain. Germline lookup yields CDR1 MNHNY and CDR2 SVGAGI (reference sequence). V shed 6 bases and J shed 2 bases, with 5 bases lying between them. CDR3 size: 13 residues. CDR3: CASSSPGANVLTF. The CDR3 DNA sequence: TGTGCCAGCAGCTCTCCTGGGGCCAACGTCCTGACTTTC.

The chain uses TRBV30 and TRBJ2-4; D unresolved. Germline V lookup: CDR1 GTSNPN, CDR2 SVGIG (reference sequence). V was cut by 1 base and J by 0 bases, with 4 bases left in between. The CDR3 length is 13 residues. This chain's CDR3 is CAWSAGAKNIQYF. The CDR3 DNA is TGTGCCTGGAGTGCGGGAGCCAAAAACATTCAGTACTTC. Full variable domain (missing parts from reference TRBV30 and TRBJ2-4): SQTIHQWPATLVQPVGSPLSLECTVEGTSNPNLYWYRQAAGRGLQLLFYSVGIGQISSEVPQNLSASRPQDRQFILSSKKLLLSDSGFYLCAWSAGAKNIQYFGAGTRLSVL.

The chain carries TRBV30 and TRBJ1-4; TRBD1 aligns across 8 bases. CDR3 length: 16 residues. The J segment lost 7 bases and the V segment lost 0 bases, leaving 10 bases of the junction unmatched. Germline V lookup: CDR1 GTSNPN, CDR2 SVGIG (reference sequence). The CDR3 here is CAWSVRRQGLGEKLFF. In DNA, the CDR3 is TGTGCCTGGAGTGTACGGAGACAGGGGCTCGGTGAAAAACTGTTTTTT.

The chain recombines TRBV2 with TRBJ1-3, with TRBD1 as a possible D gene (6 bases). The CDR3 has 16 residues. CDR1 and CDR2 (germline): SNHLY, FYNNEI. V was pared by 4 bases and J by 10 bases, with 23 bases between. The CDR3 sequence is CASSAGTRASRGTIYF. In DNA form, the CDR3 reads TGTGCCAGCAGTGCTGGGACACGGGCATCCCGTGGTACCATATATTTT.

This chain joins TRBV2 and TRBJ2-7; D is uncertain. With 6 bases removed from V and 3 bases from J, the gap between germline ends came to 12 bases. The CDR3 sequence is 13 residues long. Germline V gene data show CDR1 as SNHLY and CDR2 as FYNNEI. The CDR3 DNA follows: TGTGCCAGCAGAAGAGGTGTAGACTACGAGCAGTACTTC. Its protein product is CASRRGVDYEQYF. Drawing the rest from reference TRBV2 and TRBJ2-7, the complete variable domain is EPEVTQTPSHQVTQMGQEVILRCVPISNHLYFYWYRQILGQKVEFLVSFYNNEISEKSEIFDDQFSVERPDGSNFTLKIRSTKLEDSAMYFCASRRGVDYEQYFGPGTRLTVT.

The chain has TRBV19 and TRBJ1-1, with a weak D call TRBD1 (5 bases). Germline assignment: CDR1 LNHDA and CDR2 SQIVND (reference sequence). The CDR3 has 12 residues. Trimming shortened V by 10 bases and J by 1 base, and 10 bases separated the two germline ends. The CDR3 here is CATIQGNTEAFF. CDR3 coding DNA: TGTGCCACTATCCAGGGGAACACTGAAGCTTTCTTT.

The chain joins TRBV6-4 to TRBJ2-7; D is ambiguous. Trimming shortened V by 6 bases and J by 0 bases, and 12 bases separated the two germline ends. Germline CDR1 and CDR2: MRHNA and SNTAGT. The CDR3 is made up of 14 amino acids. DNA of the CDR3: TGTGCCAGCAGAACATCTCTCATCTCCTACGAGCAGTACTTC. Translated, it gives CASRTSLISYEQYF.

The chain is built from TRBV6-5 and TRBJ2-7; possible D gene TRBD1, 6 bases. Trimming left V 5 bases short and J 4 bases short, with 9 bases between. This CDR3 contains 12 residues. The germline gives CDR1 MNHEY, CDR2 SVGAGI. The CDR3 sequence: CASSIQGYEQYF. CDR3 nucleotide sequence: TGTGCCAGCAGTATACAGGGTTACGAGCAGTACTTC.

The chain carries TRBV7-2 and TRBJ1-2; 8 bases agree with TRBD1. The CDR3 contains 16 residues. The V gene end was trimmed by 4 bases and the J gene end by 4 bases; junction bases not matched to a gene: 11. Germline-derived CDR1 and CDR2 are SGHTA and FQGNSA. CDR3 sequence: CASSSPDRAVFYGYTF. For the CDR3, the DNA is TGTGCCAGCAGCTCGCCGGACAGGGCCGTTTTCTATGGCTACACCTTC.

The gene calls are TRBV29-1 and TRBJ1-1; tentative D call: TRBD1 (6 bases). Germline lookup yields CDR1 SQVTM and CDR2 ANQGSEA. Trimming pared 6 bases from V and 1 base from J, leaving 15 bases between. The CDR3 contains 14 residues. This chain's CDR3 is CSVIGDTSNTEAFF. The CDR3 DNA follows: TGCAGCGTCATCGGGGACACCTCGAACACTGAAGCTTTCTTT.

V gene TRBV5-1 combines with J gene TRBJ1-2; TRBD1 might be the D (5 bases). V dropped 5 bases and J dropped 2 bases, with 10 bases sitting between them. The CDR3 spans 13 residues. CDR1 is SGHRS, CDR2 YFSETQ, per germline. The chain's CDR3 is CASRIGANYGYTF. CDR3 sequence (DNA): TGCGCCAGCAGAATTGGGGCAAACTATGGCTACACCTTC.

CDR3 DNA: TGTGCCACCAGCAGACAGCGGGGGAGCTCCTACGAGCAGTACTTC. Translated, it gives CATSRQRGSSYEQYF. This rearrangement joins TRBV15 to TRBJ2-7, with 8 bases that match TRBD2. The CDR3 runs to 15 residues. The germline V gene has CDR1 LNHNV and CDR2 YYDKDF (reference sequence). The V segment lost 2 bases and the J segment 0 bases; nucleotides outside the gene matches: 3.

The chain recombines TRBV5-6 with TRBJ1-4; possibly TRBD1 for D (5 bases). CDR1 is SGHDT and CDR2 is YYEEEE in the germline V gene. V lost 8 bases, J lost 4 bases, and 12 bases lay in between. This CDR3 contains 13 residues. The DNA of the CDR3 is TGTGCCAGTAGACGACAGAGTAATGAAAAACTGTTTTTT. This gives the protein CASRRQSNEKLFF.

V is TRBV27 and J is TRBJ2-1, with TRBD2 matching over 8 bases. This CDR3 comprises 14 residues. The trim removed 8 bases at V and 6 bases at J, leaving 9 bases unmatched. The germline CDR1 and CDR2 sequences are MNHEY and SMNVEV (reference sequence). The DNA of the CDR3 is TGTGCCAGCCGAGATAGCGGGAATCGCAATGAGCAGTTCTTC. It translates to CASRDSGNRNEQFF.

The chain uses TRBV5-1 and TRBJ1-1; TRBD1 matches at 11 bases. In germline, CDR1 is SGHRS, CDR2 YFSETQ. The junction had 11 bases not matched to a gene; V was cut back by 3 bases and J by 7 bases. The CDR3 runs to 16 residues. CDR3 in amino acids: CASSSLPGQGGSEAFF. CDR3 bases: TGCGCCAGCAGCTCCCTACCGGGACAGGGGGGGAGTGAAGCTTTCTTT.

This chain joins TRBV25-1 and TRBJ2-7; D might be TRBD2 (6 bases). Deletions cut 5 bases from V and 5 bases from J, with 19 bases between. CDR3 size: 15 residues. Germline CDR1 MGHDK, CDR2 SYGVNS. The DNA of the CDR3 is TGTGCCAGCAGTCTCCCTGGAGGAGGGCCCCACGAGCAGTACTTC. It specifies CASSLPGGGPHEQYF.

The J gene is TRBJ2-5, the V gene TRBV5-4, with TRBD2 identical over 10 bases. Trimming at V came to 4 bases and at J to 3 bases, leaving 15 bases not matched to a gene. The length of the CDR3 is 18 residues. The germline V gene has CDR1 SGHNT and CDR2 YYREEE (reference sequence). CDR3 in DNA: TGTGCCAGCAGCCCCAACCCGGGACTAGCGATGACGGAAGAGACCCAGTACTTC. Amino acids: CASSPNPGLAMTEETQYF.

The rearrangement links TRBV5-1 to TRBJ1-1; D gene ambiguous. V lost 1 base and J lost 0, with 13 bases in between. The CDR3 is 16 residues long. Germline V gene data show CDR1 as SGHRS and CDR2 as YFSETQ. The CDR3 loop reads CASSLWTSSMNTEAFF. In DNA form, the CDR3 reads TGCGCCAGCAGCTTGTGGACTTCTAGCATGAACACTGAAGCTTTCTTT.

The chain recombines TRBV15 with TRBJ1-1, with TRBD1 matching 7 bases. CDR1 is LNHNV, CDR2 YYDKDF, per germline (reference sequence). The J segment lost 4 bases and the V segment lost 5 bases, leaving 4 bases of the junction unmatched. CDR3 length: 13 amino acids. CDR3 in amino acids: CATSSAGGTEAFF. CDR3 DNA sequence: TGTGCCACCAGCTCCGCAGGGGGCACTGAAGCTTTCTTT.

The V call is TRBV4-1, the J call TRBJ1-2, with D perhaps matching TRBD1 (6 bases). Germline V gene sequence: CDR1 MGHRA, CDR2 YSYEKL. Trimming pared 1 base from V and 3 bases from J, leaving 12 bases between. The length of the CDR3 is 15 residues. The DNA of the CDR3 is TGCGCCAGCAGCCAAGGACCCACAGGGTACTATGGCTACACCTTC. It yields the protein CASSQGPTGYYGYTF.

The CDR3 loop reads CASSWWDRGEYGYTF. CDR3 DNA sequence: TGTGCCAGCAGCTGGTGGGACAGGGGAGAGTATGGCTACACCTTC. This chain joins TRBV5-6 and TRBJ1-2, with 10 bases matching TRBD1. This CDR3 has 15 residues. Germline CDR1 is SGHDT and CDR2 is YYEEEE. The ends lost 3 bases at V and 5 bases at J; junction bases unmatched: 7.

The chain uses TRBV11-3 and TRBJ2-7; the D is unclear. Germline assignment: CDR1 SGHNT and CDR2 YENEEA. The CDR3 is 12 amino acids. V was shortened by 1 base and J by 6 bases, with 7 bases between the two germline ends. In DNA form, the CDR3 reads TGTGCCAGCAGCTTAGTGTCCGTCGAGCAGTACTTC. Translating it yields CASSLVSVEQYF.

The V call is TRBV7-2, the J call TRBJ1-6; D unclear. CDR1 and CDR2 from the germline V gene are SGHTA and FQGNSA. Trimming pared 0 bases from V and 13 bases from J, leaving 19 bases between. The CDR3 spans 16 residues. CDR3 protein: CASSLAQPGVPRPLHF. The CDR3 DNA is TGTGCCAGCAGCTTAGCGCAGCCGGGAGTCCCTAGGCCCCTCCACTTT.

The gene calls are TRBV11-2 and TRBJ2-1; D is perhaps TRBD1 (5 bases). The germline V and J ends were trimmed by 1 base and 5 bases, with 12 bases remaining between them. Germline-derived CDR1 and CDR2 are SGHAT and FQNNGV. There are 15 residues in the CDR3. CDR3 DNA sequence: TGTGCCAGCAGCTTAGCAGGGTCTTGGGACAATGAGCAGTTCTTC. The encoded protein is CASSLAGSWDNEQFF.

This chain joins TRBV28 and TRBJ1-4; D might be TRBD1 (5 bases). Germline V gene lookup returns CDR1 MDHEN and CDR2 SYDVKM. Deletions cut 5 bases from V and 7 bases from J, with 17 bases between. This CDR3 spans 15 amino acids. In DNA, the CDR3 is TGTGCCAGCAGTGCACCCGGTTTAGGGGTTGAAAAACTGTTTTTT. This encodes CASSAPGLGVEKLFF.

The chain carries TRBV6-5 and TRBJ2-5, with TRBD2 matching over 14 bases. Germline V gene data show CDR1 as MNHEY and CDR2 as SVGAGI. V lost 6 bases and J lost 5; bases outside the gene matches: 5. The CDR3 contains 15 residues. CDR3 DNA sequence: TGTGCCAGCAGGAGGACTAGCGGGAGGAAGGAGACCCAGTACTTC. Translating gives CASRRTSGRKETQYF.

The J gene is TRBJ2-7, the V gene TRBV7-9; 8 positions agree with TRBD2. The germline V gene has CDR1 SEHNR and CDR2 FQNEAQ (reference sequence). The CDR3 is 15 residues long. With V trimmed by 3 bases and J by 7 bases, 11 bases remained unmatched. CDR3 DNA: TGTGCCAGCAGCTTTAGCACTAGCGGACCTCTGGAGCAGTACTTC. The encoded protein is CASSFSTSGPLEQYF.

CDR3 sequence reads: CASRRQQGTVGRVNTEAFF. CDR3 coding DNA: TGTGCCAGCAGAAGGCAACAGGGAACGGTCGGTCGAGTGAACACTGAAGCTTTCTTT. V gene TRBV7-9 combines with J gene TRBJ1-1, with D perhaps TRBD1 (6 bases). The CDR3 sequence is 19 residues long. Between the trimmed V and J ends, which lost 6 bases and 0 bases, there was a span of 26 bases. Germline assignment: CDR1 SEHNR and CDR2 FQNEAQ (reference sequence).